The T cell receptor beta chain under discussion was sequenced for a study of shared T cell receptors in the human thymus. J lost 0 bases, V lost 4 bases, and 6 bases had no gene match. Germline V gives CDR1 MNHNS, CDR2 SASEGT. The CDR3 is 17 amino acids. The data were produced by immunoSEQ multiplex PCR, yet TCRdb's version contains in-frame clones alone and is incomplete. The sample includes hundreds of thousands of clones, 70% to 90% of them seen just once. These records were also assigned to another study, of human thymus T cells. From that report: V and J genes seemed to be used with bias in thymic and blood repertoires.

V usage is TRBV6-1 and J usage is TRBJ2-3; 11 nucleotides line up with TRBD2. Sequencing used thymocytes. This sequence originates from a boy under two years old with a congenital heart defect. The CDR3 loop reads CASSGLAGLPSTDTQYF. In DNA form, the CDR3 reads TGTGCCAGCAGTGGACTAGCGGGACTTCCTAGCACAGATACGCAGTATTTT.